This paragraph covers one T cell receptor beta chain sequence. Libraries were prepared by immunoSEQ multiplex PCR; TCRdb keeps only in-frame clonotypes and omits some of them. Among around 380,000 clones listed, around 87% were seen once. This specimen comes from a study of blood T cell repertoires in COVID-19. The CDR3 has 14 residues. V was clipped by 2 bases and J by 0 bases, with 5 bases between them. Germline values: CDR1 SGDLS, CDR2 YYNGEE. The chain links TRBV9 to TRBJ2-2; D ambiguous. The source material was PBMCs or T cells enriched from blood (not recorded which). The sequence was obtained from a man aged 25-45 years who had recovered from COVID-19. CDR3 region: CASSVNSNTGELFF. The CDR3 bases are TGTGCCAGCAGCGTGAACTCGAACACCGGGGAGCTGTTTTTT. The full variable domain, completed using reference TRBV9 and TRBJ2-2, is DSGVTQTPKHLITATGQRVTLRCSPRSGDLSVYWYQQSLDQGLQFLIQYYNGEERAKGNILERFSAQQFPDLHSELNLSSLELGDSALYFCASSVNSNTGELFFGEGSRLTVL.